These 28 T cell receptor beta chains were sequenced from one sample in a study of T cell responses to AZD1222 COVID-19 vaccine (dated by TCRdb to the early 2020s). Receptors were amplified or captured by the immunoSEQ multiplex PCR assay. In TCRdb, the immuneACCESS table is reduced to in-frame sequences with V and J assigned. These tables do not hold every clone; where another copy was compared, an unresolved V gene accounts for under half, and the others remain unexplained. This sample lists 150,000 to 200,000 clones; about 90% were detected once. Jointly, the top ten make up approximately 1.3% of the sample. This specimen's time point label, per the study, means: about 28 days (+/-7) after the second vaccine dose. This material consisted of peripheral blood, taken 28 days after the second AZD1222 dose. Receptors originate from an adult who received the AZD1222 COVID-19 vaccine.

V is TRBV7-9 and J is TRBJ2-2, with D perhaps matching TRBD1 or TRBD2 (5 bases each). Germline V gene data show CDR1 as SEHNR and CDR2 as FQNEAQ (reference sequence). Trimming removed 6 bases at V and 4 bases at J, with 15 bases between. The length of the CDR3 is 15 residues. The CDR3 region has the DNA TGTGCCAGCAGGCGAGGGTCAGGGCCCACCGGGGAGCTGTTTTTT. Translating gives CASRRGSGPTGELFF.

V and J are TRBV5-1 and TRBJ2-5; a possible D gene is TRBD2 (6 bases). There are 13 residues in the CDR3. Germline V gene sequence: CDR1 SGHRS, CDR2 YFSETQ. Trimming took 4 bases from V and 2 from J, leaving 9 bases between them. CDR3 in amino acids: CASSGGLQETQYF. In nucleotides, the CDR3 is TGCGCCAGCAGCGGGGGGTTACAAGAGACCCAGTACTTC.

The rearrangement joins TRBV7-9 to TRBJ2-7; possibly TRBD2 for D (5 bases). Between the trimmed V and J ends, which lost 4 bases and 4 bases, there was a span of 8 bases. CDR3 size: 12 residues. Germline V gene lookup returns CDR1 SEHNR and CDR2 FQNEAQ (reference sequence). CDR3 in DNA: TGTGCCAGCAGCTCGGACTTTTACGAGCAGTACTTC. Its protein product is CASSSDFYEQYF.

This clone showed up just a few times. V usage is TRBV18 and J usage is TRBJ1-1; D ambiguous. This CDR3 spans 15 amino acids. The germline V gene encodes CDR1 KGHSH and CDR2 LQKENI. Trimming took off 0 bases at V and 0 bases at J, with 8 bases between the two ends. CDR3 coding DNA: TGTGCCAGCTCACCACCTCTACCGATGAACACTGAAGCTTTCTTT. It translates to CASSPPLPMNTEAFF. The whole variable domain, filled in from reference TRBV18 and TRBJ1-1, reads NAGVMQNPRHLVRRRGQEARLRCSPMKGHSHVYWYRQLPEEGLKFMVYLQKENIIDESGMPKERFSAEFPKEGPSILRIQQVVRGDSAAYFCASSPPLPMNTEAFFGQGTRLTVV.

V and J are TRBV14 and TRBJ2-1, with TRBD2 identical over 13 bases. V trimming: 0 bases; J trimming: 0 bases; junction bases outside the gene matches: 8. Germline loops: CDR1 SGHDN, CDR2 FVKESK. This CDR3 spans 20 amino acids. As DNA, the CDR3 is TGTGCCAGCAGCCAAGATTGGCGGACTAGCGGGAGAGCCTCCTACAATGAGCAGTTCTTC. It translates to CASSQDWRTSGRASYNEQFF.

The J gene is TRBJ2-3, the V gene TRBV7-9; 7 bases agree with TRBD1. There are 16 residues in the CDR3. CDR1 SEHNR and CDR2 FQNEAQ come from the germline V gene (reference sequence). Losses at the gene ends were 5 bases for V and 0 bases for J; bases not matched to a gene: 8. The CDR3 coding sequence is TGTGCCAGCAGCCGGATGAAACAGGGGAGCACAGATACGCAGTATTTT. Protein: CASSRMKQGSTDTQYF.

The chain carries TRBV27 and TRBJ2-7, with D possibly matching TRBD1 (6 bases). With 8 bases removed from V and 7 bases from J, the gap between germline ends came to 18 bases. The germline V gene has CDR1 MNHEY and CDR2 SMNVEV (reference sequence). The CDR3 runs 13 residues. CDR3 sequence: CASGYSDSGEQYF. CDR3 in DNA: TGTGCCAGCGGCTATTCGGACAGTGGGGAGCAGTACTTC.

The CDR3 here is CASSPTLNTEAFF. As DNA, the CDR3 is TGTGCCAGCAGCCCAACTCTGAACACTGAAGCTTTCTTT. The chain has TRBV28 and TRBJ1-1; no clear D. The CDR3 runs to 13 residues. V was pared by 6 bases and J by 0 bases, with 8 bases between. The germline V gene encodes CDR1 MDHEN and CDR2 SYDVKM.

This chain joins TRBV3-1 (or the pseudogene TRBV3-2) and TRBJ1-1; 11 bases are a match to TRBD1. Per germline, CDR1 LGHDT and CDR2 YNNKEL (reference sequence). Trimming cost V 3 bases and J 6 bases; bases outside gene matches: 3. The CDR3 loop spans 14 amino acids. The CDR3 loop is CASSQADRGPEAFF. The CDR3 DNA reads as TGTGCCAGCAGCCAGGCGGACAGGGGGCCTGAAGCTTTCTTT.

This chain uses TRBV6-6 with TRBJ1-2; 8 nucleotides agree with TRBD1. This CDR3 is built from 13 residues. V shed 7 bases and J 6 bases; nucleotides not matched to a gene: 7. Germline-derived CDR1 and CDR2 are MNHNY and SVGAGI (reference sequence). This CDR3 reads CASTLQGAHGYTF. For the CDR3, the DNA is TGTGCCAGCACTCTCCAGGGGGCGCATGGCTACACCTTC.

The chain combines TRBV14 with TRBJ2-2; unclear D gene. Trimming left V 6 bases short and J 3 bases short, with 11 bases between. Germline CDR1 and CDR2: SGHDN and FVKESK. CDR3 length: 14 residues. CDR3 sequence reads: CASRAGSYTGELFF. In DNA, the CDR3 is TGTGCCAGCAGGGCCGGCAGCTACACCGGGGAGCTGTTTTTT.

V and J are TRBV30 and TRBJ1-2; tentative D call: TRBD1 (5 bases). This CDR3 has 14 residues. Trimming shortened V by 0 bases and J by 6 bases, and 14 bases separated the two germline ends. The V gene's germline CDR1 is GTSNPN and CDR2 SVGIG (reference sequence). The chain's CDR3 is CAWSVVRGLHGYTF. CDR3 coding DNA: TGTGCCTGGAGTGTCGTAAGGGGACTTCATGGCTACACCTTC.

The chain recombines TRBV29-1 with TRBJ2-5; D is unclear. The CDR3 covers 11 residues. Trimming took 5 bases from V and 5 from J, leaving 9 bases between them. CDR1 is SQVTM and CDR2 is ANQGSEA in the germline V gene. DNA of the CDR3: TGCAGCGTTCTCGAGACGGAGACCCAGTACTTC. Protein: CSVLETETQYF.

The rearrangement joins TRBV30 to TRBJ1-2, with D unresolved. Germline loops: CDR1 GTSNPN, CDR2 SVGIG (reference sequence). With 4 bases removed from V and 4 bases from J, the gap between germline ends came to 16 bases. The CDR3 is made up of 14 amino acids. Written as DNA, the CDR3 is TGTGCCTGGAATCATTACCGGAAGCCCTATGGCTACACCTTC. Its protein product is CAWNHYRKPYGYTF.

The V call is TRBV30, the J call TRBJ1-1; D not resolved. Trimming removed 2 bases from V and 5 bases from J, with 15 bases in between. Germline V lookup: CDR1 GTSNPN, CDR2 SVGIG (reference sequence). The CDR3 is made up of 14 amino acids. Here the CDR3 reads CAWSPGMGGTEAFF. The CDR3 bases are TGTGCCTGGAGTCCAGGAATGGGAGGGACTGAAGCTTTCTTT.

The chain links TRBV14 to TRBJ2-2; D not resolved. There are 14 residues in the CDR3. Trimming removed 1 base from V and 0 bases from J, with 3 bases in between. Germline CDR1 and CDR2: SGHDN and FVKESK. The CDR3 loop is CASSQGANTGELFF. The DNA of the CDR3 is TGTGCCAGCAGCCAAGGCGCGAACACCGGGGAGCTGTTTTTT. The full variable domain, completed using reference TRBV14 and TRBJ2-2, is EAGVTQFPSHSVIEKGQTVTLRCDPISGHDNLYWYRRVMGKEIKFLLHFVKESKQDESGMPNNRFLAERTGGTYSTLKVQPAELEDSGVYFCASSQGANTGELFFGEGSRLTVL.

The chain is built from TRBV18 and TRBJ2-6; TRBD1 or TRBD2 may be the D gene (5 bases each). The CDR3 length is 18 residues. The V end was cut by 4 bases, the J end by 2 bases, with 18 bases between. The germline CDR1 and CDR2 sequences are KGHSH and LQKENI. Here the CDR3 reads CASSQGPSGVAGANVLTF. DNA of the CDR3: TGTGCCAGCTCACAGGGACCGTCAGGCGTTGCTGGGGCCAACGTCCTGACTTTC.

This clone was observed a single time. The chain uses TRBV2 and TRBJ1-6; 12 bases line up with TRBD1. There are 14 residues in the CDR3. Germline loops: CDR1 SNHLY, CDR2 FYNNEI. The J segment lost 8 bases and the V segment lost 7 bases, leaving 3 bases of the junction unmatched. The CDR3 DNA reads as TGTGCCAGCACCGGGACAGGGGGCTATTCACCCCTCCACTTT. This encodes CASTGTGGYSPLHF.

The V gene is TRBV7-8, the J gene TRBJ1-5; D is perhaps TRBD1 (5 bases). The V end was cut by 0 bases, the J end by 5 bases, with 11 bases between. This CDR3 spans 15 amino acids. Germline V gene sequence: CDR1 SGHVS, CDR2 FQNEAQ. The CDR3 here is CASSLAFGGDQPQHF. In DNA, the CDR3 is TGTGCCAGCAGCTTAGCGTTTGGGGGGGATCAGCCCCAGCATTTT.

The chain joins TRBV5-1 to TRBJ1-2; 10 bases match TRBD1. Germline assignment: CDR1 SGHRS and CDR2 YFSETQ. This CDR3 is built from 13 residues. After removal of 4 bases from V and 7 bases from J, the junction contained 4 bases not matched to a gene. The CDR3 protein is CASSPGTGAGYTF. As DNA, the CDR3 is TGCGCCAGCAGCCCCGGGACAGGGGCTGGCTACACCTTC.

The chain uses TRBV15 and TRBJ2-3, with TRBD2 matching 9 bases. There are 16 residues in the CDR3. CDR1 and CDR2 from the germline V gene are LNHNV and YYDKDF (reference sequence). The V gene end was trimmed by 0 bases and the J gene end by 3 bases; junction bases not matched to a gene: 4. CDR3 coding DNA: TGTGCCACCAGCAGAGATAAGGGACTAGCTACAGATACGCAGTATTTT. Its translation is CATSRDKGLATDTQYF.

The chain has TRBV29-1 and TRBJ2-5, with D uncertain. In germline, CDR1 is SQVTM, CDR2 ANQGSEA. V lost 2 bases and J lost 5, with 3 bases in between. CDR3 size: 10 residues. The CDR3 sequence: CSVERETQYF. The CDR3 nucleotides are TGCAGCGTTGAACGGGAGACCCAGTACTTC.

The DNA of the CDR3 is TGTGCCAGCAGTTTAGTGACCGGGAGAGGCGCGGAAGCTTTCTTT. Protein product: CASSLVTGRGAEAFF. The chain joins TRBV28 to TRBJ1-1; D ambiguous. Germline CDR1 reads MDHEN; CDR2 reads SYDVKM. There are 15 residues in the CDR3. The germline V and J ends were trimmed by 2 bases and 8 bases, with 18 bases remaining between them.

The chain has TRBV11-2 and TRBJ1-1, with 8 bases that match TRBD1. The germline V gene has CDR1 SGHAT and CDR2 FQNNGV. The CDR3 runs to 18 residues. V shed 0 bases, J shed 1 base, and the junction held 10 bases outside the gene matches. The CDR3 spells CASSLDRFRGRKNTEAFF. The CDR3 DNA follows: TGTGCCAGCAGCTTAGATCGTTTCAGGGGGCGGAAGAACACTGAAGCTTTCTTT.

The chain couples TRBV5-4 to TRBJ2-5; D gene unclear. V lost 0 bases and J 0 bases, leaving 9 bases between the germline ends. Germline CDR1 reads SGHNT; CDR2 reads YYREEE (reference sequence). The CDR3 loop spans 15 amino acids. CDR3 loop: CASSLAGSHQETQYF. Written as DNA, the CDR3 is TGTGCCAGCAGCTTGGCTGGTAGCCACCAAGAGACCCAGTACTTC.

The chain has TRBV30 and TRBJ1-2; D perhaps matches TRBD1 (5 bases). CDR1 and CDR2 (germline): GTSNPN, SVGIG (reference sequence). V was pared by 0 bases and J by 8 bases, with 7 bases between. The CDR3 runs 11 residues. CDR3 sequence (DNA): TGTGCCTGGAGTGTCGGGACCGGCTACACCTTC. This gives the protein CAWSVGTGYTF.

V usage is TRBV27 and J usage is TRBJ2-3; D might be TRBD2 (6 bases). This CDR3 region has 13 residues. V lost 6 bases and J lost 2, with 9 bases in between. Germline V gene sequence: CDR1 MNHEY, CDR2 SMNVEV (reference sequence). This CDR3 is CASRGGNTDTQYF. The CDR3 coding sequence is TGTGCCAGCAGGGGCGGGAACACAGATACGCAGTATTTT.

The chain couples TRBV28 to TRBJ1-2, with D maybe TRBD1 (5 bases). The germline V gene encodes CDR1 MDHEN and CDR2 SYDVKM. The CDR3 is made up of 13 amino acids. V was pared by 2 bases and J by 7 bases, with 11 bases between. Written as DNA, the CDR3 is TGTGCCAGCAGTTTACCGGGGGAAGGTGGCTACACCTTC. Translated: CASSLPGEGGYTF.